Sequencing of this TCR beta chain was carried out in a study of shared clonotypes between healthy human individuals. Study overall: Each donor had three CD4 naive, three CD4 memory, two CD8 naive and one CD8 memory plate.

Study-level points and caveats: Clonotype sharing among donors, it was expected, would be affected by sequencing depth.

Worth noting for this clone: Its antigen is unidentified.

Assay execution took place at the deep level. Using immunoSEQ multiplex PCR, the repertoire was profiled, and TCRdb retains in-frame clones only, with some absent. The sample holds some 2,500,000 clones, roughly 93% seen once. The CDR3 consists of 15 residues. The V end was cut by 6 bases, the J end by 4 bases, with 18 bases between. Donors, healthy HIV-negative adults, lacked recent acute infections or vaccinations. The sample taken for sequencing was naive CD4+ T cells from PBMCs. Sample subset: CD45RA+ positively selected. The rearrangement joins TRBV23-1 to TRBJ1-2; D gene unclear. TRBV23-1 is treated as an ORF (open reading frame) with a function not yet certain. The receptor's source is a young man in good health. Some clones in this sample may be carry-over from other donors' samples. The CDR3 coding sequence is TGCGCCAGCAGCCTACATCGGGAGGGTATCTATGGCTACACCTTC. Its translation is CASSLHREGIYGYTF.